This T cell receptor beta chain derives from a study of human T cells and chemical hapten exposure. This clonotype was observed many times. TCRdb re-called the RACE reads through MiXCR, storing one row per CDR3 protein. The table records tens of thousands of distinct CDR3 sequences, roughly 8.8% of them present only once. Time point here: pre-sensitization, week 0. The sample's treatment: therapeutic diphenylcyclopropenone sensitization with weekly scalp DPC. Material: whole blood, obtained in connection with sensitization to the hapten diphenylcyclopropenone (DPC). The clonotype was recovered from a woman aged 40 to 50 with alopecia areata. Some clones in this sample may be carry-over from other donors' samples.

DNA for the CDR3: TGTGCCAGCAGTCCATCGGGACAGGGGGATAGCAATCAGCCCCAGCATTTT. This encodes CASSPSGQGDSNQPQHF. This sequence joins TRBV28 and TRBJ1-5, with 11 bases matching TRBD1. This CDR3 region has 17 residues. V dropped 5 bases and J dropped 0; count of bases not matched to a gene: 6. Germline CDR1 MDHEN, CDR2 SYDVKM.